Below, one T cell receptor beta chain is given with its context. Its antigen is as yet unknown. These data come from a study of cytomegalovirus exposure and HLA in healthy donors. General study results and limits: It was approximately 170 TCR beta chains that were listed as cytomegalovirus-associated. One cluster of highly shared sequence variants probably arose as a sequencing artifact. Immune exposure data for these donors was limited to CMV serostatus.

With 60 Vbeta and 13 Jbeta primers, the PCR was carried out. The protocol was immunoSEQ multiplex PCR, while the TCRdb copy is restricted to in-frame clones and leaves out a portion. The data contain more than 150,000 clones, more than 85% of them singletons. This CDR3 contains 15 residues. The germline V gene encodes CDR1 MNHEY and CDR2 SVGAGI. Trimming at V came to 5 bases and at J to 3 bases, leaving 7 bases not matched to a gene. Sequences were obtained from PBMCs. This clonotype was obtained from a girl younger than two in good health and CMV-seronegative. The chain couples TRBV6-5 to TRBJ1-5; 7 nucleotides agree with TRBD1. The chain's CDR3 is CASSKGAPVNQPQHF. In DNA form, the CDR3 reads TGTGCCAGCAGTAAGGGGGCGCCGGTCAATCAGCCCCAGCATTTT.